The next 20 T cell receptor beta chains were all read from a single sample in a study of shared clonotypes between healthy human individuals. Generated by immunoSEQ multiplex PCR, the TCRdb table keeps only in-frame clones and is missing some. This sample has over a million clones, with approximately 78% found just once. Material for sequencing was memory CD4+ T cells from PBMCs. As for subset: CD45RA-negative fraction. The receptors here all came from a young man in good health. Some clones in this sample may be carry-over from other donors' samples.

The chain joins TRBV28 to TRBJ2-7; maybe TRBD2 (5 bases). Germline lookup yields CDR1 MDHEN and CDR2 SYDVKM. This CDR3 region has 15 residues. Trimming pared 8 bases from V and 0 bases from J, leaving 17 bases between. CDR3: CASLSAGGSSYEQYF. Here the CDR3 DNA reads TGTGCCAGCCTGTCAGCCGGAGGCAGCTCCTACGAGCAGTACTTC.

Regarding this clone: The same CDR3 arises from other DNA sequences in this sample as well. CDR3 sequence: CASSLRYGYTF. In DNA form, the CDR3 reads TGTGCCAGCAGTTTGAGATATGGCTACACCTTC. The chain recombines TRBV28 with TRBJ1-2; D not certain. The length of the CDR3 is 11 residues. The germline V gene has CDR1 MDHEN and CDR2 SYDVKM. The germline V and J ends were trimmed by 3 bases and 5 bases, with 4 bases remaining between them.

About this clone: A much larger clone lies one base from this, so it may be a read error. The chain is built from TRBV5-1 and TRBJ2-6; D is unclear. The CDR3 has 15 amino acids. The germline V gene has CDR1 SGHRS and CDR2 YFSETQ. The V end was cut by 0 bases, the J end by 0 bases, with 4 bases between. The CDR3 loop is CASSLGASGANVLTF. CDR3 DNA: TGCGCCAGCAGCTTGGGGGCCTCTGGGGCCAACGTCCTGACTTTC.

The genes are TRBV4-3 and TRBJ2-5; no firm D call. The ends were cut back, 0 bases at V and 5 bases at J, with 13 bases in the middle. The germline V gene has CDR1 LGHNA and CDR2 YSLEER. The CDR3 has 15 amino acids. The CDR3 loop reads CASSQDLYGGETQYF. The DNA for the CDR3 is TGCGCCAGCAGCCAAGATCTTTACGGCGGCGAGACCCAGTACTTC.

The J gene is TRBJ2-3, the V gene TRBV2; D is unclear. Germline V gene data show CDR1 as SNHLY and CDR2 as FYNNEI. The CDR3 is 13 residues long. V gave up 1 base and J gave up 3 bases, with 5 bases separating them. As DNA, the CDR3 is TGTGCCAGCAGTGAAGAAGCGACAGATACGCAGTATTTT. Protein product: CASSEEATDTQYF.

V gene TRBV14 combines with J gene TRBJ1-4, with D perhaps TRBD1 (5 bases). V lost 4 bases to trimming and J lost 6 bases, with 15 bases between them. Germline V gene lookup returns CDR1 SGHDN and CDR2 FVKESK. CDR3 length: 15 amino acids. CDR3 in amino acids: CASSPLGGIDEKLFF. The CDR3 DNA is TGTGCCAGCAGCCCCCTCGGGGGAATTGATGAAAAACTGTTTTTT.

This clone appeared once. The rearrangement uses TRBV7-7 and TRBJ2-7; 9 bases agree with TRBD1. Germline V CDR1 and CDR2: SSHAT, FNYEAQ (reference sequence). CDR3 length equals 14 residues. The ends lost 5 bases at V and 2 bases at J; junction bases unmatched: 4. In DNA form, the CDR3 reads TGTGCCAGCAGCCGTGGGACAGGGCCCTACGAGCAGTACTTC. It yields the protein CASSRGTGPYEQYF.

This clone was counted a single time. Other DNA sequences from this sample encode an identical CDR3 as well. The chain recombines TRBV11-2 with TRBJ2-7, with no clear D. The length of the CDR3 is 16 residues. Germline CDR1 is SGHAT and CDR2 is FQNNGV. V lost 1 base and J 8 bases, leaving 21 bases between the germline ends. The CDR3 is CASSLVFGDPSPKQYF. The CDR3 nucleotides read TGTGCCAGCAGCTTAGTCTTCGGAGACCCGTCCCCGAAGCAGTACTTC. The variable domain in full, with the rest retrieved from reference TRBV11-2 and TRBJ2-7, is EAGVAQSPRYKIIEKRQSVAFWCNPISGHATLYWYQQILGQGPKLLIQFQNNGVVDDSQLPKDRFSAERLKGVDSTLKIQPAKLEDSAVYLCASSLVFGDPSPKQYFGPGTRLTVT.

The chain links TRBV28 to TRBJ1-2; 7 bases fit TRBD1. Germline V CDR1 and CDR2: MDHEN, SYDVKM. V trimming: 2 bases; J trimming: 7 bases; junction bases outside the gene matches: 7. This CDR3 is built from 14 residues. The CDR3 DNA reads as TGTGCCAGCAGTTTAGAACAGGGGATGGGTGGCTACACCTTC. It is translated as CASSLEQGMGGYTF.

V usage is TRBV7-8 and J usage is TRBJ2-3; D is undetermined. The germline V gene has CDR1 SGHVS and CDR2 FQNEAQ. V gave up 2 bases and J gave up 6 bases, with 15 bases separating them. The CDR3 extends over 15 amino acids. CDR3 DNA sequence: TGTGCCAGCAGCTTAAGCTTGGCGTTCGTGGATACGCAGTATTTT. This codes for CASSLSLAFVDTQYF.

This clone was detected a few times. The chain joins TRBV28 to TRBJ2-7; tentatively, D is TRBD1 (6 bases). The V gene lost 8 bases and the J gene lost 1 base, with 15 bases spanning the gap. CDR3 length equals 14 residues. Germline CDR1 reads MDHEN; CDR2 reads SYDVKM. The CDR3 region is CASVGTGNSYEQYF. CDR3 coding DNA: TGTGCCAGCGTCGGCACAGGGAATTCCTACGAGCAGTACTTC.

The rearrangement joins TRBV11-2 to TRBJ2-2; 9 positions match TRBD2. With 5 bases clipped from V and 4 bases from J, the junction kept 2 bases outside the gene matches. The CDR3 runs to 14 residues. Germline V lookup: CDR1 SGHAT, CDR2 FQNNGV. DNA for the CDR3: TGTGCCAGCAGCACGGGACTAGCCACCGGGGAGCTGTTTTTT. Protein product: CASSTGLATGELFF.

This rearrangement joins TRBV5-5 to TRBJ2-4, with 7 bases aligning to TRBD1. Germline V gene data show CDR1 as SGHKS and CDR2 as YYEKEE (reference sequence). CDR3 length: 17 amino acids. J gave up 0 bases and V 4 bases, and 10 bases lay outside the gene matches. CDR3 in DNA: TGTGCCAGCAGCAGGACCGGGACAGACCTAGCCAAAAACATTCAGTACTTC. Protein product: CASSRTGTDLAKNIQYF.

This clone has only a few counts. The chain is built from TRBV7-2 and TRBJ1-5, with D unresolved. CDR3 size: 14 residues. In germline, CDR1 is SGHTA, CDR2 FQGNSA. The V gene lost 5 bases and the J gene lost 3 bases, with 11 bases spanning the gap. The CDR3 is CASSPEGYNQPQHF. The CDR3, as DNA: TGTGCCAGCAGCCCCGAGGGCTACAATCAGCCCCAGCATTTT.

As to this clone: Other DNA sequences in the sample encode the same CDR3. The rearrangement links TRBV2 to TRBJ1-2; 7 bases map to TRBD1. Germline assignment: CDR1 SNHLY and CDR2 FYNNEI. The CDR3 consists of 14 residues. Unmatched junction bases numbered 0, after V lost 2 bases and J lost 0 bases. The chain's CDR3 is CASSETGANYGYTF. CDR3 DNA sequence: TGTGCCAGCAGTGAAACAGGGGCTAACTATGGCTACACCTTC.

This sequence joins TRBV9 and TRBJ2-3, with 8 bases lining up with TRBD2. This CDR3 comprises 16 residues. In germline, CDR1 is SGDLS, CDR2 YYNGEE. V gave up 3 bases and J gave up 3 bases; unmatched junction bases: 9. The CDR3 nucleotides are TGTGCCAGCAGCGGCCGGGGCGGGAGGATGACAGATACGCAGTATTTT. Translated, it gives CASSGRGGRMTDTQYF.

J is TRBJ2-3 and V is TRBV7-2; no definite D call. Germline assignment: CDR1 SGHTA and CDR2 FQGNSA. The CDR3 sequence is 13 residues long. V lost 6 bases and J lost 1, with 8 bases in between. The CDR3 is CASRFGRTDTQYF. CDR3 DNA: TGTGCCAGCAGATTCGGACGCACAGATACGCAGTATTTT.

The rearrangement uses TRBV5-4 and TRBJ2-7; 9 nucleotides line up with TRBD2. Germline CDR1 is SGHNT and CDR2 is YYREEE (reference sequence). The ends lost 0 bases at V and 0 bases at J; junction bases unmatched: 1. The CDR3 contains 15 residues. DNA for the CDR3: TGTGCCAGCAGCTTGGGCGGGAGGGACTCCTACGAGCAGTACTTC. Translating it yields CASSLGGRDSYEQYF.

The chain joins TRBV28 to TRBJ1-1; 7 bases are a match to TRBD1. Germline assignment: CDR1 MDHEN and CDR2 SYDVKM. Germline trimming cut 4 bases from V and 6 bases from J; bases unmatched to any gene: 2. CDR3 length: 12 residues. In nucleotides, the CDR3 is TGTGCCAGCAGTTACGGGACAGCTGAAGCTTTCTTT. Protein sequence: CASSYGTAEAFF.

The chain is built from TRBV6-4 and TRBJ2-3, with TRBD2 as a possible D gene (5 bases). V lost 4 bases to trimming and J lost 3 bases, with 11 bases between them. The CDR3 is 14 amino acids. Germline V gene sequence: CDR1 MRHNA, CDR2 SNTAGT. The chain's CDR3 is CASSAGGRTDTQYF. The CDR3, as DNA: TGTGCCAGCAGTGCAGGAGGTAGAACAGATACGCAGTATTTT.